This T cell receptor beta chain emerged from a study of Tregs in tolerant kidney transplant recipients. Study-wide findings and caveats: Expanding Tregs on activated donor B cells appeared to best identify donor-specific TCRbeta clones. Donor-specific Treg expansion exceeded global Treg expansion in tolerant patients, suggesting antigen drive. Biological reproducibility was not directly addressed in this study.

A remark on this clone: Its antigen is not identified.

The table came from immunoSEQ multiplex PCR; TCRdb's copy has only in-frame clones and leaves some out. The sample carries tens of thousands of clones, approximately 87% recorded once. Mixed chimerism was transient after nonmyeloablative marrow transplants from related graft donors. The CDR3 has 13 amino acids. Germline values: CDR1 SGHNT, CDR2 YENEEA. V gave up 2 bases and J gave up 0 bases, with 5 bases separating them. The genes are TRBV11-3 and TRBJ2-7, with D unclear. The sequenced sample was CD4+ T cells from blood (PBMCs), obtained 6 months after the transplant. The TCR was taken from a human patient who received a combined kidney and bone marrow transplant. These T cells may partly come from the graft donor. Here the CDR3 reads CASSLIGSYEQYF. CDR3 coding DNA: TGTGCCAGCAGCTTAATCGGCTCCTACGAGCAGTACTTC.